The TCR beta chain under discussion was sequenced for a study of human CD8 memory T cell subsets. The CDR3 covers 13 residues. Researchers made TCR beta libraries via UMI-labeled 5' RACE. Using the 5' RACE reads, TCRdb records one entry per CDR3 protein without DNA. Its listing shows 10,000 to 14,000 distinct CDR3 sequences. By frequency, this clonotype registers large (0.1 to 1%). The receptor's source is a human donor in good health. Source material: CD8+ T cells from PBMCs. The rearrangement joins TRBV12-3 or TRBV12-4 to TRBJ1-5; TCRdb calls TRBD1, which cannot be checked without DNA. CDR3 amino acids: CASRPGYGQPQHF.